One sample yielded the 13 T cell receptor beta chains listed below, sequenced in a study of T cells after posttransplantation cyclophosphamide. Sampled 1 year posttransplant, controls received myeloablative marrow transplants, methotrexate and a calcineurin inhibitor. Data came from immunoSEQ multiplex PCR; TCRdb stores just in-frame clones and leaves some out. The table includes 15,000 to 20,000 clones, roughly 80% detected once. Sequenced material: PBMCs, taken 430 to 450 days after allogeneic stem cell transplant with calcineurin inhibitor and methotrexate. These receptors were taken from a male patient younger than 45 who received an allogeneic stem cell transplant from an unrelated donor, was CMV-positive, and had acute and chronic GVHD. The T cells may partly be graft donor cells.

This clone has just one count. The V and J genes are TRBV11-2 and TRBJ1-4, with D unclear. The CDR3 is 16 residues long. Germline CDR1 is SGHAT and CDR2 is FQNNGV. Trimming pared 2 bases from V and 0 bases from J, leaving 10 bases between. The DNA for the CDR3 is TGTGCCAGCAGCTTACTCCGTACTGCAACTAATGAAAAACTGTTTTTT. It encodes CASSLLRTATNEKLFF.

The chain employs TRBV4-3 and TRBJ1-1, with TRBD1 identical over 8 bases. The CDR3 totals 17 residues. Looked up from germline, CDR1 is LGHNA and CDR2 is YSLEER. V was clipped by 0 bases and J by 0 bases; unmatched bases: 6. CDR3 sequence: CASSQDRTGPMNTEAFF. The CDR3 nucleotides read TGCGCCAGCAGCCAAGATAGGACAGGGCCCATGAACACTGAAGCTTTCTTT.

In its sample, this clone was seen once. The chain combines TRBV19 with TRBJ2-7; D unclear. V was cut by 1 base and J by 0 bases, with 4 bases left in between. The CDR3 runs 13 residues. CDR1 is LNHDA and CDR2 is SQIVND in the germline V gene (reference sequence). CDR3 region: CASSIASSYEQYF. DNA for the CDR3: TGTGCCAGTAGTATAGCGAGCTCCTACGAGCAGTACTTC.

This sequence joins TRBV7-9 and TRBJ2-5, with D perhaps matching TRBD1 (6 bases). Germline CDR1 reads SEHNR; CDR2 reads FQNEAQ (reference sequence). V gave up 4 bases and J gave up 5 bases, with 11 bases separating them. This CDR3 is 13 amino acids long. CDR3 residues: CASSYTQGETQYF. CDR3 DNA sequence: TGTGCCAGCAGCTACACGCAGGGGGAGACCCAGTACTTC.

The chain is built from TRBV27 and TRBJ1-2; 8 bases are shared with TRBD1. Per the germline V gene, CDR1 is MNHEY and CDR2 is SMNVEV (reference sequence). The CDR3 has 13 residues. With 3 bases clipped from V and 3 bases from J, the junction kept 0 bases outside the gene matches. CDR3: CASSLGQDYGYTF. The DNA for the CDR3 is TGTGCCAGCAGTTTGGGACAGGACTATGGCTACACCTTC.

The chain has TRBV2 and TRBJ1-3; D remains ambiguous. This CDR3 region has 15 residues. The ends were cut back, 1 base at V and 1 base at J, with 8 bases in the middle. CDR1 and CDR2 (germline): SNHLY, FYNNEI. For the CDR3, the DNA is TGTGCCAGCAGTGAAGGTCGAGGGTCTGGAAACACCATATATTTT. This encodes CASSEGRGSGNTIYF.

This clone occurred once. The J gene is TRBJ2-3, the V gene TRBV9, with TRBD1 matching over 8 bases. Germline CDR1 is SGDLS and CDR2 is YYNGEE. The CDR3 loop spans 20 amino acids. J gave up 3 bases and V 0 bases, and 18 bases lay outside the gene matches. The CDR3 here is CASSVGWTGMALTRTDTQYF. The DNA for the CDR3 is TGTGCCAGCAGCGTAGGGTGGACAGGGATGGCCTTGACTAGGACAGATACGCAGTATTTT.

The chain links TRBV6-5 to TRBJ2-5; D is unclear. The CDR3 is made up of 14 amino acids. Germline assignment: CDR1 MNHEY and CDR2 SVGAGI. The V end lost 5 bases, the J end lost 1 base, and 11 bases lay between the germline ends. The CDR3 coding sequence is TGTGCCAGCAGTCCCCCTACAGCCCAAGAGACCCAGTACTTC. It specifies CASSPPTAQETQYF.

This clone was counted a few times. V is TRBV2 and J is TRBJ1-1, with 8 bases identical to TRBD1. The CDR3 is 12 residues long. The trim removed 8 bases at V and 3 bases at J, leaving 2 bases unmatched. Germline V gene data show CDR1 as SNHLY and CDR2 as FYNNEI. CDR3 in amino acids: CASGQGYTEAFF. The CDR3, as DNA: TGTGCCAGCGGACAGGGTTACACTGAAGCTTTCTTT. The entire variable domain, with the rest obtained from reference TRBV2 and TRBJ1-1, is as follows: EPEVTQTPSHQVTQMGQEVILRCVPISNHLYFYWYRQILGQKVEFLVSFYNNEISEKSEIFDDQFSVERPDGSNFTLKIRSTKLEDSAMYFCASGQGYTEAFFGQGTRLTVV.

J is TRBJ1-5 and V is TRBV29-1; D is unresolved. Germline-derived CDR1 and CDR2 are SQVTM and ANQGSEA. The length of the CDR3 is 15 residues. With 0 bases removed from V and 0 bases from J, the gap between germline ends came to 9 bases. Here the CDR3 DNA reads TGCAGCGTTGAAGATAGTCTTAGTAGCAATCAGCCCCAGCATTTT. It codes for CSVEDSLSSNQPQHF.

This chain joins TRBV6-1 and TRBJ1-5; D ambiguous. Deletions cut 6 bases from V and 5 bases from J, with 11 bases between. The CDR3 covers 13 residues. Per germline, CDR1 MNHNS and CDR2 SASEGT. The CDR3 sequence: CASSPTPDQPQHF. CDR3 coding DNA: TGTGCCAGCAGCCCCACTCCGGATCAGCCCCAGCATTTT.

This chain links TRBV5-1 with TRBJ2-1, with D unresolved. This CDR3 has 18 amino acids. Germline V CDR1 and CDR2: SGHRS, YFSETQ. V was cut by 2 bases and J by 1 base, with 19 bases left in between. CDR3: CASSFGPRLFDSYNEQFF. The CDR3 coding sequence is TGCGCCAGCAGCTTCGGTCCCCGTCTCTTCGATTCCTACAATGAGCAGTTCTTC.

This chain uses TRBV5-4 with TRBJ2-2, with TRBD1 matching 8 bases. J gave up 6 bases and V 0 bases, and 10 bases lay outside the gene matches. Germline V gene sequence: CDR1 SGHNT, CDR2 YYREEE (reference sequence). The CDR3 sequence is 17 residues long. The CDR3 loop is CASSLADRGNLAGELFF. The CDR3 DNA follows: TGTGCCAGCAGCTTGGCCGACAGGGGTAATCTTGCCGGGGAGCTGTTTTTT.